The rows below give T cell receptor beta chains drawn from one sample of a study of blood T cell repertoires in COVID-19. The table came from immunoSEQ multiplex PCR; TCRdb's copy has only in-frame clones and leaves some out. The table lists hundreds of thousands of clones, 90% of them singletons, with approximately 1.5% in the top ten. Specimen: PBMCs or T cells enriched from blood (not recorded which). The source of these receptors is a woman under 30 with acute COVID-19. Each CDR3 is given with its conserved first and last residue. A D gene is named only where the DNA matches it firmly. Clone size is stated in some rows and not others, as once, few, many or a class when expanded.

J gene,V gene,clone size,D gene,CDR3 protein,CDR3 DNA
TRBJ1-2,TRBV28,.,.,CASSLQGDYGYTF,TGTGCCAGCAGTTTACAGGGTGACTATGGCTACACCTTC
TRBJ1-2,TRBV6-5,.,.,CASSYGGQGYTF,TGTGCCAGCAGTTACGGTGGGCAGGGCTACACCTTC
TRBJ2-1,TRBV7-9,few,TRBD1,CASSPSGTGGNYNEQFF,TGTGCCAGCAGCCCCTCAGGAACAGGGGGCAACTACAATGAGCAGTTCTTC
TRBJ2-7,TRBV5-1,.,TRBD2,CASSKTGGRALEQYF,TGCGCCAGCAGCAAAACGGGGGGGCGAGCACTCGAGCAGTACTTC
TRBJ2-3,TRBV5-1,.,TRBD1,CASSRDRGYADTQYF,TGCGCCAGTAGTAGGGACAGGGGGTACGCAGATACGCAGTATTTT
TRBJ1-2,TRBV6-5,.,.,CASSWQPLPRSGGYTF,TGTGCCAGCAGTTGGCAGCCGTTACCGAGATCCGGGGGCTACACCTTC
TRBJ1-1,TRBV7-9,.,.,CASSFSGVAEAFF,TGTGCCAGCAGCTTTTCGGGGGTGGCTGAAGCTTTCTTT
TRBJ2-6,TRBV9,once,TRBD1,CASSVRTGGGAGANVLTF,TGTGCCAGCAGCGTCCGGACAGGGGGCGGAGCTGGGGCCAACGTCCTGACTTTC
TRBJ1-5,TRBV21-1,.,.,CASRITGGGGNQPQHF,TGTGCCAGCAGAATAACTGGGGGGGGAGGCAATCAGCCCCAGCATTTT
TRBJ2-1,TRBV23-1,.,TRBD2,CASSQNSGQPGLAGCNEQFF,TGCGCCAGCAGTCAAAATAGCGGACAACCGGGACTAGCGGGTTGCAATGAGCAGTTCTTC
TRBJ2-7,TRBV30,.,.,CAWSVLGQSYEQYF,TGTGCCTGGAGTGTACTTGGGCAGTCCTACGAGCAGTACTTC
TRBJ2-1,TRBV5-6,.,.,CASSLASTGEQFF,TGTGCCAGCAGCTTGGCTAGCACCGGTGAGCAGTTCTTC
TRBJ2-1,TRBV27,.,TRBD2,CASSPRGRARYNEQFF,TGTGCCAGCAGTCCACGCGGGAGGGCGAGGTACAATGAGCAGTTCTTC
TRBJ2-1,TRBV4-1,.,TRBD2,CASSQTSGNYNEQFF,TGCGCCAGCAGCCAGACTAGCGGGAACTACAATGAGCAGTTCTTC
TRBJ1-4,TRBV30,.,.,CAWNTGTSNEKLFF,TGTGCCTGGAATACAGGCACTTCCAATGAAAAACTGTTTTTT
TRBJ1-5,TRBV18,.,.,CASSPLPGDGNQPQHF,TGTGCCAGCTCACCTTTACCAGGGGATGGAAATCAGCCCCAGCATTTT
TRBJ2-7,TRBV6-5,.,TRBD1,CASSFRTGGFEQYF,TGTGCCAGCAGTTTTCGGACAGGGGGTTTCGAGCAGTACTTC
TRBJ2-7,TRBV11-2,.,TRBD2,CASSPQGGGQYF,TGTGCCAGCAGCCCACAAGGCGGGGGGCAGTACTTC
TRBJ2-7,TRBV5-1,.,.,CASSLAAGYEQYF,TGCGCCAGCAGCTTGGCCGCGGGCTACGAGCAGTACTTC
TRBJ1-5,TRBV7-8,.,.,CASSWGRNSNQPQHF,TGTGCCAGCAGCTGGGGGAGGAATAGCAATCAGCCCCAGCATTTT
TRBJ2-3,TRBV4-2,.,.,CASSQDTSPTDTQYF,TGTGCCAGCAGCCAAGATACTAGCCCCACAGATACGCAGTATTTT
TRBJ1-1,TRBV18,.,TRBD1,CASSPRQGGDTEAFF,TGTGCCAGCTCACCTCGACAGGGCGGTGACACTGAAGCTTTCTTT
TRBJ2-5,TRBV14,.,.,CASSTLLVSETQYF,TGTGCCAGCTCCACCTTACTAGTTTCAGAGACCCAGTACTTC
TRBJ2-7,TRBV19,.,.,CASSKTVTSYEQYF,TGTGCCAGTAGTAAGACAGTAACCTCCTACGAGCAGTACTTC
TRBJ2-5,TRBV25-1,few,TRBD2,CASSHFRGLEVTQYF,TGTGCCAGCAGCCACTTCCGGGGACTAGAGGTGACCCAGTACTTC
TRBJ2-1,TRBV5-1,.,.,CASSPRDLSQLSYNEQFF,TGCGCCAGCAGCCCCCGAGATTTGTCCCAATTATCCTACAATGAGCAGTTCTTC
TRBJ1-1,TRBV19,many,TRBD1,CASSSDRVNTEAFF,TGTGCCAGTAGTTCCGACAGGGTGAACACTGAAGCTTTCTTT
TRBJ2-3,TRBV13,.,.,CASSLMETSRTDTQYF,TGTGCCAGCAGCTTAATGGAGACCTCCCGCACAGATACGCAGTATTTT
TRBJ1-2,TRBV13,.,.,CASSHQVGYGYTF,TGTGCCAGCAGCCATCAGGTGGGCTATGGCTACACCTTC
TRBJ2-5,TRBV9,.,TRBD2,CASSGGLAGGPGETQYF,TGTGCCAGCTCAGGGGGACTAGCGGGAGGGCCGGGAGAGACCCAGTACTTC
TRBJ2-7,TRBV2,.,.,CASSEVRGAFEQYF,TGTGCCAGCAGTGAAGTCAGGGGAGCGTTCGAGCAGTACTTC
TRBJ2-5,TRBV30,.,TRBD1,CAWSETGGTGETQYF,TGTGCCTGGAGTGAAACAGGGGGAACAGGAGAGACCCAGTACTTC
TRBJ1-5,TRBV2,.,.,CASSGGGFNQPQHF,TGTGCCAGCAGTGGGGGAGGGTTCAATCAGCCCCAGCATTTT
TRBJ2-1,TRBV10-1,.,TRBD2,CASSNQLAGNEQFF,TGCGCCAGCAGTAATCAGCTAGCGGGAAATGAGCAGTTCTTC
TRBJ1-3,TRBV7-6,.,.,CASSLAPGVKPGNTIYF,TGTGCCAGCAGCTTAGCGCCAGGGGTTAAGCCTGGAAACACCATATATTTT
TRBJ2-7,TRBV28,.,TRBD2,CASRFTGGSYEQYF,TGTGCCAGCCGTTTCACGGGGGGCTCCTACGAGCAGTACTTC
TRBJ2-7,TRBV3-1/TRBV3-2,once,.,CASSQAGGGGYEQYF,TGTGCCAGCAGCCAAGCCGGAGGGGGCGGCTACGAGCAGTACTTC